Given below is one TCR beta chain in context. Its antigen is unknown. Germline values: CDR1 LGHDT, CDR2 YNNKEL (reference sequence). With 7 bases removed from V and 4 bases from J, the gap between germline ends came to 10 bases. This CDR3 region has 12 residues. This record comes from a study of T cell responses to AZD1222 COVID-19 vaccine. Study-wide findings and caveats: Mostly white British, mostly female donors; authors suggested clonal diversity may be underestimated. Repertoire sampling was restricted to post-peak T cell response timepoints. Rises in breadth and depth of Spike-specific TCRs came after two AZD1222 doses. Just a handful of AZD1222 recipients tested seropositive at baseline.

The repertoire was sequenced with immunoSEQ multiplex PCR; TCRdb's copy has only in-frame clones and lacks some. Among some 180,000 clones listed, 90% to 95% were seen once. This chain connects TRBV3-1 (or the pseudogene TRBV3-2) to TRBJ1-2; possible D gene TRBD1, 6 bases. The receptor's source is an adult who received the MenACWY meningococcal vaccine as a control. The material sequenced was peripheral blood, taken 28 days after the second dose of the MenACWY control vaccine. The CDR3 here is CASNTGSYGYTF. In DNA form, the CDR3 reads TGTGCCAGCAATACAGGGTCCTATGGCTACACCTTC.